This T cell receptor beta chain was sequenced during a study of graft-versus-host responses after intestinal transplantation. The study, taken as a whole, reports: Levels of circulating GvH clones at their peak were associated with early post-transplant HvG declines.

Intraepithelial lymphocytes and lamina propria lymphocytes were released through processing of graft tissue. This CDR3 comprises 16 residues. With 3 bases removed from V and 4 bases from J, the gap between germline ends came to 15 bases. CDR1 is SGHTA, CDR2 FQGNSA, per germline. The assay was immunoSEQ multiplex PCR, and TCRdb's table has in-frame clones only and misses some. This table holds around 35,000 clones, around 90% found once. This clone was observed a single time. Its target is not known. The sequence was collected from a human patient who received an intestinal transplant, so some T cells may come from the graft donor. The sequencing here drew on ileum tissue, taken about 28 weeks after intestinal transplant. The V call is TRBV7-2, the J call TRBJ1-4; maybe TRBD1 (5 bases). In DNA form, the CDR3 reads TGTGCCAGCAGCTTGTGGCAGGGTGGGGTTAATGAAAAACTGTTTTTT. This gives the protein CASSLWQGGVNEKLFF. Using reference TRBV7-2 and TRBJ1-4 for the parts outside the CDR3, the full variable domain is GAGVSQSPSNKVTEKGKDVELRCDPISGHTALYWYRQSLGQGLEFLIYFQGNSAPDKSGLPSDRFSAERTGGSVSTLTIQRTQQEDSAVYLCASSLWQGGVNEKLFFGSGTQLSVL.